The T cell receptor beta chain described here comes from a study of response to subunit inactivated influenza vaccine. Study-level findings and limits: With each seasonal influenza vaccination, the authors suggested, few new T cells are recruited.

V was shortened by 7 bases and J by 6 bases, with 12 bases between the two germline ends. Germline CDR1 LNHNV, CDR2 YYDKDF (reference sequence). The CDR3 spans 13 residues. This clonotype showed up just a few times. Its specificity is unknown. MiXCR was run by TCRdb on the RT-PCR reads, yielding one entry per CDR3 protein. The sample contains approximately 500,000 distinct CDR3 sequences, 13% of which appear only once. The sequence was obtained from a man aged 45 to 65 who received an inactivated influenza vaccine. This specimen consisted of PBMCs from blood, obtained about 40 days after vaccination. V is TRBV15 and J is TRBJ2-2; maybe TRBD2 (5 bases). The CDR3 DNA is TGTGCCACCAACGACCTCGGGGCCGGGGAGCTGTTTTTT. This codes for CATNDLGAGELFF.